Sequencing of this T cell receptor beta chain was carried out in a study of identical twins (dated by TCRdb to about 2016). About the investigation overall: TCR alpha and beta repertoires from monozygotic twins, unrelated adults of various ages and cord blood were deep-sequenced to test whether fetal clonotypes persist. To rule out contamination, the twin experiments were replicated at different times with different library preparation protocols.

This clonotype turned up a few times. The antigen it recognizes is unknown. The sample holds no much larger clone one base away, and base qualities are not on file. What the authors observed across the whole study: Recombination models systematically underestimated out-of-frame TCR alpha sharing in monozygotic twins but agreed with sharing between unrelated individuals. Excess twin sharing in beta out-of-frame sequences was weaker because fewer shared sequences lowered the signal-to-noise ratio. Compared with coincidental sharing between unrelated individuals, out-of-frame TCR alpha sequences shared between twins had an excess of sequences with low generation probability. Zero-insertion analyses could be partly confounded by invariant T cells such as MAIT and iNKT, though diverse VJ usage argued against such confounding for most clonotypes. Fewer insertions were carried by abundant cord blood beta clonotypes; a weaker similar trend was observed in young adult naive repertoires, while no such trend was observed in memory repertoires. Because the same donors could not be followed over many years, conclusions were based on cross-sectional statistical analysis.

Only healthy Caucasian donors were included. Three unrelated non-twin adults were additionally sequenced: a male aged 18 to 30, a male aged 50 to 59 and a female aged 50 to 59. Using Miltenyi CD45RO+ enrichment and human naive T-cell isolation kits, memory (CD45RO+) and naive T cells were isolated from PBMC. V loses 3 bases at its end and J loses 4 bases; junction bases beyond the gene matches: 7. The germline V gene (reference sequence) supplies CDR1 LNHNV and CDR2 YYDKDF. Including cysteine and phenylalanine, the CDR3 has 15 amino acids. Of the read, only the CDR3 DNA is kept; its 45 bases are in frame from base 1. Library prep was done by 5' RACE. The data were produced on an Illumina HiSeq 2000. A universal primer binding site was added through template switching, and the final cDNA carried a unique molecular identifier so that TCR cDNA molecules could be counted accurately. Specific primers in the conserved constant-segment region were used to synthesize first-strand cDNA for TCR alpha and beta chains. To control for contamination, every cDNA library carried two barcodes: a SMART-Mk sample barcode plus Illumina barcodes. TruSeq adapter sequences along with Illumina sample barcodes were introduced in two successive PCR steps. TCR alpha and beta cDNA libraries were sequenced on the Illumina HiSeq platform with custom primers. Turning to the authors' computational methods: MiGEC processed the raw reads to extract unique molecular identifiers, while MiXCR was used to determine the CDR3 positions. Recombination models were inferred per individual with the repgenHMM and IGoR tools using an EM algorithm. Shared clonotypes were analyzed with the tcR package in R, and sharing was normalized by the product of cloneset sizes. To study raw recombination without the effects of thymic and clonal selection, out-of-frame nonproductive sequences were analyzed. TCRdb ran its own pipeline on the public reads, namely fastp trimming at Q25 and MiXCR clone calling, and kept in-frame beta chains. Every distinct CDR3 protein forms one entry, paired with its most common genes and DNA. For this entry, the V and J calls and clone size follow TCRdb and not the study's own pipeline. This sample lists hundreds of thousands of distinct CDR3 sequences; around 6% were detected once. The top ten clonotypes cover 1.5% to 2% of the sample.

The sequence is built from TRBV15 and TRBJ2-3, and TRBD2 matches 7 of the central bases. Sequenced sample: naive T cells sorted from blood. This specimen's cell subset or site label, interpreted: cells isolated with a human naive T-cell isolation kit. The sequence derives from a young man in good health. The nucleotide sequence reads as follows: TGTGCCACCAGCAGGGGGGTCGCGGGAGCAGATACGCAGTATTTT. Translated, it reads CATSRGVAGADTQYF. Supplemented by the reference TRBV15 and TRBJ2-3 proteins around the CDR3, the complete variable domain is DAMVIQNPRYQVTQFGKPVTLSCSQTLNHNVMYWYQQKSSQAPKLLFHYYDKDFNNEADTPDNFQSRRPNTSFCFLDIRSPGLGDTAMYLCATSRGVAGADTQYFGPGTRLTVL.